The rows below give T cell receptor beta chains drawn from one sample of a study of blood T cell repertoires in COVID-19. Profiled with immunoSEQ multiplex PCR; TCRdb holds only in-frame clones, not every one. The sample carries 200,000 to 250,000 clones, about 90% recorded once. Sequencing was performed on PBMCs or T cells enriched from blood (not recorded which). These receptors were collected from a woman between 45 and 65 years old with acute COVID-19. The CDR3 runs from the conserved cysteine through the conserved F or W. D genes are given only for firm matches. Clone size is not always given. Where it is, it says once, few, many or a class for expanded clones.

CDR3nt: TGTGCCAGCACCTCCTTGGGGAGAGGGATGAATTCACCCCTCCACTTT
CDR3aa: CASTSLGRGMNSPLHF
abundance: -
j_gene: TRBJ1-6
d_gene: -
v_gene: TRBV28

CDR3nt: TGTGCCAGCAGTAACCCGACAGGGGGTCGGTCACCCCTCCACTTT
CDR3aa: CASSNPTGGRSPLHF
abundance: -
j_gene: TRBJ1-6
d_gene: TRBD1
v_gene: TRBV2

CDR3nt: TGTGCCACCAGTGATTTTGTGTCTAGCGAGCAGTACTTC
CDR3aa: CATSDFVSSEQYF
abundance: -
j_gene: TRBJ2-7
d_gene: -
v_gene: TRBV24-1

CDR3nt: TGTGCCAGGACCGACAGGGGGGGAGCCTACGAGCAGTACTTC
CDR3aa: CARTDRGGAYEQYF
abundance: -
j_gene: TRBJ2-7
d_gene: TRBD1
v_gene: TRBV27

CDR3nt: TGTGCCAGCAGGCCCCTCCCCGGGATTAGCAGAAGCACAGATACGCAGTATTTT
CDR3aa: CASRPLPGISRSTDTQYF
abundance: few
j_gene: TRBJ2-3
d_gene: -
v_gene: TRBV2

CDR3nt: TGTGCCAGCAGTTTTAGGGGAAAGGGCTACACCTTC
CDR3aa: CASSFRGKGYTF
abundance: -
j_gene: TRBJ1-2
d_gene: -
v_gene: TRBV27

CDR3nt: TGTGCCAGCAGCTTGAGTGGGGCTGGCACTGAAGCTTTCTTT
CDR3aa: CASSLSGAGTEAFF
abundance: -
j_gene: TRBJ1-1
d_gene: -
v_gene: TRBV5-6

CDR3nt: TGTGCCAGCAGTTTAAGACGACAGGGGATCAGTAATTCACCCCTCCACTTT
CDR3aa: CASSLRRQGISNSPLHF
abundance: -
j_gene: TRBJ1-6
d_gene: TRBD1
v_gene: TRBV27

CDR3nt: TGCGCCAGCAGCTTGGAATGGGCTTCGGAACACCGGTATTTT
CDR3aa: CASSLEWASEHRYF
abundance: -
j_gene: TRBJ2-3
d_gene: -
v_gene: TRBV5-1

CDR3nt: TGTGCCAGCAGCGGGACAGGGGAGAGGGAGCAGTACTTC
CDR3aa: CASSGTGEREQYF
abundance: once
j_gene: TRBJ2-7
d_gene: TRBD1
v_gene: TRBV2

CDR3nt: TGTGCCAGCAGTTACGCCAGGGACTCCTACGAGCAGTACTTC
CDR3aa: CASSYARDSYEQYF
abundance: -
j_gene: TRBJ2-7
d_gene: -
v_gene: TRBV6-5

CDR3nt: TGTGCCAGTAGTACCAGACAGGGCAATCAGCCCCAGCATTTT
CDR3aa: CASSTRQGNQPQHF
abundance: -
j_gene: TRBJ1-5
d_gene: -
v_gene: TRBV19

CDR3nt: TGTGCCAGCAGTTTATACGCGAATGGTAGCAATCAGCCCCAGCATTTT
CDR3aa: CASSLYANGSNQPQHF
abundance: -
j_gene: TRBJ1-5
d_gene: -
v_gene: TRBV27

CDR3nt: TGTGCCAGCAGTCCTCCCCCGTGGTCTAGCGCATCTAGCACAGATACGCAGTATTTT
CDR3aa: CASSPPPWSSASSTDTQYF
abundance: -
j_gene: TRBJ2-3
d_gene: -
v_gene: TRBV28

CDR3nt: TGCGCCAGCAGCCAGGACGACAGGGTCGGTCAGCCCCAGCATTTT
CDR3aa: CASSQDDRVGQPQHF
abundance: many
j_gene: TRBJ1-5
d_gene: TRBD1
v_gene: TRBV4-1

CDR3nt: TGTGCCAGCCGGAGGGACCGACAGCAGTACTTC
CDR3aa: CASRRDRQQYF
abundance: -
j_gene: TRBJ2-7
d_gene: -
v_gene: TRBV6-1

CDR3nt: TGTGCCAGCAGTCACTTTAGTTTGGGGGAGCTGTTTTTT
CDR3aa: CASSHFSLGELFF
abundance: -
j_gene: TRBJ2-2
d_gene: -
v_gene: TRBV7-9